The clone carrying this T cell receptor beta chain was picked up a small number of times. As yet, its antigen is unknown. This specimen belongs to a study of beta chain features in type 1 diabetes. Notes on the study in general: Shortening of TCRB CDR3s, moderate but significant, appeared in all four CD4+ subsets of Type 1 diabetes patients. Researchers could not determine here whether HLA type influences TCRB rearrangement. Sequencing from cDNA could over-represent high-TCR-expressing cells. Fewer junction insertions and more nucleotide deletions appeared in type 1 diabetes patients.

Reverse transcription of all isolated RNA meant that expressed TCRB transcripts were sequenced. Only in-frame clones appear in the TCRdb table, and some are missing; sequencing was by immunoSEQ multiplex PCR. The table lists approximately 150,000 clones, about 10% of them singletons. The V gene's germline CDR1 is MNHEY and CDR2 SVGAGI. The CDR3 loop spans 16 amino acids. V was pared by 0 bases and J by 4 bases, with 5 bases of the junction left unmatched. This receptor was identified in a man aged 18 to 35 in good health. The J gene is TRBJ1-5, the V gene TRBV6-5; 8 bases line up with TRBD1. Sequencing used naive CD4+ T cells from blood. CDR3 in amino acids: CASSYSGTGVNQPQHF. CDR3 bases: TGTGCCAGCAGTTACTCGGGGACAGGAGTTAATCAGCCCCAGCATTTT.